Given below is one T cell receptor beta chain in context. The antigen is not known. Combining a sample-barcoded 5' primer with a J-beta primer mix, a second PCR ran for about 7 to 11 cycles. TCRdb processed the 5' RACE reads anew with MiXCR; each CDR3 protein has one entry. In the table there are approximately 1.5 million distinct CDR3 sequences, under 55% of which are singletons. The data were obtained in a study of blood T cells in healthy people across ages. Study-wide background: The template switching approach captured approximately one barcoded beta molecule for every two T cells.

Healthy Russian Caucasian donors spanned ages about 6 to 100 years. Study conclusions and caveats: As age increased, TCR beta diversity per million T cells fell in a roughly linear fashion.

Per germline, CDR1 SGHRS and CDR2 YFSETQ. V lost 4 bases to trimming and J lost 1 base, with 11 bases between them. This CDR3 has 14 amino acids. The receptor was isolated from a woman between 18 and 29 years old in good health. The chain links TRBV5-1 to TRBJ2-5; D ambiguous. Specimen: blood. CDR3 loop: CASSPVIPQETQYF. CDR3 coding DNA: TGCGCCAGCAGCCCAGTAATACCCCAAGAGACCCAGTACTTC.